The clone carrying this T cell receptor beta chain came up a few times. The target antigen is unknown. This CDR3 spans 14 amino acids. This sample stems from a study of T cells in Graves' hyperthyroidism and ophthalmopathy. Study information: The blood sample was taken at first diagnosis, before treatment began. Study-level results: Blood shared most expanded thyroid clonotypes above 0.001.

It was RNA transcripts that yielded the amplified TCR beta CDR3 regions. With the HTBI primer set, the TCR CDR3 went through a first round of RT-PCR. MiXCR was run by TCRdb on the multiplex PCR reads, yielding one entry per CDR3 protein. The sample lists 200,000 to 250,000 distinct CDR3 sequences; approximately 16% were seen once. The V call is TRBV3-2, the J call TRBJ1-6; TRBD1, the D gene given by the table, was not confirmed from the DNA. TRBV3-2 corresponds to a pseudogene. Sequenced sample: blood. The sequence was obtained from a man aged 35-49 years with Graves' hyperthyroidism. The CDR3 region is CAEQQGIGNSPLHF. DNA for the CDR3: TGTGCCGAACAGCAGGGGATTGGGAATTCACCCCTCCACTTT.